The 10 T cell receptor beta chains below come from one sample, sequenced in a study of T cell responses to AZD1222 COVID-19 vaccine. Clones were read by immunoSEQ multiplex PCR, and TCRdb kept only the in-frame ones, dropping some. The sample holds around 100,000 clones, 88% seen once. Specimen: peripheral blood, collected on day 0 of AZD1222 vaccination. These TCRs come from an adult in good health.

The chain combines TRBV15 with TRBJ2-7; 7 nucleotides match TRBD2. The CDR3 length is 13 residues. Per germline, CDR1 LNHNV and CDR2 YYDKDF (reference sequence). J lost 4 bases, V lost 5 bases, and 5 bases had no gene match. CDR3 amino acids: CATSSRGGYEQYF. The CDR3 DNA sequence: TGTGCCACCAGCTCAAGGGGAGGGTACGAGCAGTACTTC.

This clone has more than one count but fewer than ten. The V gene is TRBV7-2, the J gene TRBJ1-3; D possibly corresponds to TRBD1 (6 bases). V lost 5 bases to trimming and J lost 0 bases, with 14 bases between them. CDR1 and CDR2 (germline): SGHTA, FQGNSA. The CDR3 loop spans 16 amino acids. As DNA, the CDR3 is TGTGCCAGCAGCATTATGGGGGCGGGCTCTGGAAACACCATATATTTT. Translated: CASSIMGAGSGNTIYF.

The V and J genes are TRBV27 and TRBJ1-1, with 8 bases that match TRBD1. The CDR3 extends over 12 amino acids. Germline V gene data show CDR1 as MNHEY and CDR2 as SMNVEV (reference sequence). Trimming at V came to 6 bases and at J to 6 bases, leaving 3 bases not matched to a gene. CDR3 bases: TGTGCCAGCAGCACGGACAGGGCTGAAGCTTTCTTT. Its translation is CASSTDRAEAFF.

The chain combines TRBV9 with TRBJ2-7, with 8 bases matching TRBD2. This CDR3 has 16 residues. Germline V gene sequence: CDR1 SGDLS, CDR2 YYNGEE. The trim removed 0 bases at V and 5 bases at J, leaving 10 bases unmatched. CDR3 sequence (DNA): TGTGCCAGCAGCGTAGAAGGGCGGGGGGCTCAGGACGAGCAGTACTTC. It specifies CASSVEGRGAQDEQYF.

This clone occurred a few times. J is TRBJ2-1 and V is TRBV10-3; TRBD2 matches at 8 bases. Germline CDR1 ENHRY, CDR2 SYGVKD. This CDR3 region has 16 residues. J was trimmed by 1 base and V by 4 bases; bases with no gene match: 6. For the CDR3, the DNA is TGTGCCATCAGTGGGACTAGCCTCCTGTCCTACAATGAGCAGTTCTTC. Translated: CAISGTSLLSYNEQFF.

The sample holds one count of this clone. The rearrangement links TRBV2 to TRBJ1-6; 8 nucleotides align to TRBD1. Germline V gene sequence: CDR1 SNHLY, CDR2 FYNNEI. The CDR3 spans 15 residues. Trimming cost V 7 bases and J 6 bases; bases outside gene matches: 8. The CDR3 is CASTGNDRGNSPLHF. The CDR3 region has the DNA TGTGCCAGCACGGGAAATGACAGGGGTAATTCACCCCTCCACTTT.

The CDR3 DNA follows: TGTGCCACCAGTGAAGCCGGGACAGGGAGGGACCAGTACTTC. Translation gives CATSEAGTGRDQYF. The V gene is TRBV24-1, the J gene TRBJ2-5, with 9 bases that match TRBD1. Germline V lookup: CDR1 KGHDR, CDR2 SFDVKD. This CDR3 region has 14 residues. V lost 4 bases, J lost 10 bases, and 9 bases stayed unmatched.

The rearrangement uses TRBV7-2 and TRBJ2-1, with D possibly matching TRBD1 (6 bases). The V gene's germline CDR1 is SGHTA and CDR2 FQGNSA. V dropped 8 bases and J dropped 8 bases, with 16 bases sitting between them. The CDR3 has 13 residues. CDR3 region: CASQGPSGHEQFF. DNA for the CDR3: TGTGCCAGCCAGGGGCCGAGCGGCCATGAGCAGTTCTTC. Full variable domain (missing parts from reference TRBV7-2 and TRBJ2-1): GAGVSQSPSNKVTEKGKDVELRCDPISGHTALYWYRQSLGQGLEFLIYFQGNSAPDKSGLPSDRFSAERTGGSVSTLTIQRTQQEDSAVYLCASQGPSGHEQFFGPGTRLTVL.

This chain joins TRBV29-1 and TRBJ2-3, with 8 positions matching TRBD2. Germline assignment: CDR1 SQVTM and CDR2 ANQGSEA. CDR3 length: 13 residues. V lost 8 bases, J lost 6 bases, and 10 bases stayed unmatched. Written as DNA, the CDR3 is TGCAGCTTCTTTACCCCGGGAGGGGATACGCAGTATTTT. This gives the protein CSFFTPGGDTQYF.

This clone was seen just once. This chain joins TRBV7-9 and TRBJ1-5; TRBD1 is a possible D gene (6 bases). This CDR3 region has 13 residues. Trimming took off 4 bases at V and 9 bases at J, with 13 bases between the two ends. From germline, CDR1 is SEHNR and CDR2 FQNEAQ (reference sequence). CDR3 nucleotides: TGTGCCAGCAGCTCACAGGGTCCACGGCCCCAGCATTTT. It encodes CASSSQGPRPQHF.